This TCR beta chain was retrieved from a study of cytotoxic CD8 clonotypes in ibrutinib-treated CLL. The CDR3 runs to 16 residues. The V gene's germline CDR1 is LNHDA and CDR2 SQIVND (reference sequence). V was clipped by 5 bases and J by 7 bases; unmatched bases: 13. Libraries were prepared by immunoSEQ multiplex PCR; TCRdb keeps only in-frame clonotypes and omits some of them. The sample shows 130,000 to 150,000 clones, 91% of them seen only once. This sample comprised PBMCs, obtained after 12 months of ibrutinib treatment. The source of this sequence is a human donor with chronic lymphocytic leukemia. The chain uses TRBV19 and TRBJ2-1; 8 bases map to TRBD1. This CDR3 reads CASSPYAQGANNEQFF. The CDR3 nucleotides read TGTGCCAGTAGTCCCTATGCCCAGGGGGCTAATAATGAGCAGTTCTTC.